This T cell receptor beta chain comes out of a study of CD8 T cells in ankylosing spondylitis. Study results and limitations: Seemingly characteristic of ankylosing spondylitis blood was a TCR beta motif consisting of fewer than 10 highly homologous variants.

This clonotype was observed many times. Its antigen is unknown. The CDR3 length is 14 residues. Germline V gene lookup returns CDR1 SQVTM and CDR2 ANQGSEA. The V gene lost 7 bases and the J gene lost 2 bases, with 15 bases spanning the gap. TCRdb used MiXCR to reprocess the 5' RACE reads, holding one entry per CDR3 protein. The table shows approximately 260,000 distinct CDR3 sequences, with 15% to 20% occurring only once. The source material was blood, either unsorted or a sorted T cell fraction (not recorded which). The rearrangement joins TRBV29-1 to TRBJ2-1, with D perhaps TRBD1 or TRBD2 (6 bases each). This TCR was sampled from a male donor with ankylosing spondylitis or in good health (not recorded which). This CDR3 is CSALGGSPYNEQFF. The DNA of the CDR3 is TGCAGCGCCCTGGGGGGCTCCCCCTACAATGAGCAGTTCTTC.